Listed here are 13 T cell receptor beta chains from one sample, sequenced in a study of response to subunit inactivated influenza vaccine. TCRdb ran MiXCR on the RT-PCR reads and lists one entry per CDR3 protein. The sample lists some 540,000 distinct CDR3 sequences; 20% to 25% were seen once. This sample was shared with a second study, whose subject was T cells expressing NK-cell markers. That publication notes: Libraries used 5'RACE template switching adding universal primer site and UMIs.

The sequencing used CD4+ T cells sorted from PBMCs, collected 11 to 12 days after vaccination. The receptors derive from a man in his fifties or sixties who received an inactivated influenza vaccine.

V and J are TRBV5-1 and TRBJ1-1; tentative D call: TRBD1 (6 bases). Trimming shortened V by 3 bases and J by 2 bases, and 11 bases separated the two germline ends. The CDR3 is made up of 14 amino acids. The germline V gene has CDR1 SGHRS and CDR2 YFSETQ. The CDR3, as DNA: TGCGCCAGCAGCTCACTACAGGGCAACACTGAAGCTTTCTTT. Translating it yields CASSSLQGNTEAFF. The full variable domain, in which reference TRBV5-1 and TRBJ1-1 provide the parts outside the CDR3, is KAGVTQTPRYLIKTRGQQVTLSCSPISGHRSVSWYQQTPGQGLQFLFEYFSETQRNKGNFPGRFSGRQFSNSRSEMNVSTLELGDSALYLCASSSLQGNTEAFFGQGTRLTVV.

This chain connects TRBV6-2 or TRBV6-3 to TRBJ2-3; 8 nucleotides align to TRBD2. CDR3 size: 13 residues. J gave up 8 bases and V 6 bases, and 7 bases lay outside the gene matches. Germline values: CDR1 MNHEY, CDR2 SVGEGT. The CDR3 sequence: CASRTAGVPTQYF. The DNA of the CDR3 is TGTGCCAGCAGGACAGCGGGGGTTCCTACGCAGTATTTT.

In its sample, this clonotype was seen many times. The V gene is TRBV29-1, the J gene TRBJ2-5; no firm D call. The CDR3 is made up of 12 amino acids. V lost 2 bases to trimming and J lost 5 bases, with 9 bases between them. From germline, CDR1 is SQVTM and CDR2 ANQGSEA. As DNA, the CDR3 is TGCAGCGTTGAATTTAGACGGGAGACCCAGTACTTC. This translates into CSVEFRRETQYF.

The rearrangement uses TRBV29-1 and TRBJ2-1, with D perhaps assigned TRBD1 or TRBD2 (5 bases each). Germline CDR1 and CDR2: SQVTM and ANQGSEA. CDR3 length: 12 amino acids. V was clipped by 6 bases and J by 6 bases, with 12 bases between them. The CDR3 protein is CSVGEQSNEQFF. CDR3 bases: TGCAGCGTGGGGGAGCAGAGCAATGAGCAGTTCTTC.

This clonotype was seen only a few times. This chain connects TRBV5-1 to TRBJ2-6, with TRBD1 identical over 9 bases. The V and J ends lost 1 base and 3 bases, in that order; junction bases with no gene match: 5. Germline CDR1 SGHRS, CDR2 YFSETQ. The CDR3 consists of 17 residues. CDR3 region: CASSLFTGGGGANVLTF. CDR3 nucleotides: TGCGCCAGCAGCTTGTTTACAGGGGGCGGTGGGGCCAACGTCCTGACTTTC.

CDR3 coding DNA: TGCGCCAGCAGATATGAGCAATATGCCTACGAGCAGTACTTC. Its protein product is CASRYEQYAYEQYF. This chain links TRBV5-1 with TRBJ2-7; D remains ambiguous. V lost 5 bases and J lost 2, with 14 bases in between. From germline, CDR1 is SGHRS and CDR2 YFSETQ. The CDR3 covers 14 residues.

The V gene is TRBV7-9, the J gene TRBJ1-1; 7 bases are a match to TRBD1. Germline V gene data show CDR1 as SEHNR and CDR2 as FQNEAQ (reference sequence). This CDR3 is 14 amino acids long. Trimming took 5 bases from V and 8 from J; bases not matched to a gene: 11. The CDR3 sequence is CASSPQGVGSEAFF. CDR3 bases: TGTGCCAGCAGCCCCCAGGGGGTTGGTTCCGAAGCTTTCTTT.

This clonotype was counted between two and nine times. V gene TRBV18 combines with J gene TRBJ2-4; TRBD2 might be the D (5 bases). V lost 6 bases and J lost 11, with 23 bases in between. The CDR3 contains 15 residues. Looked up from germline, CDR1 is KGHSH and CDR2 is LQKENI. This CDR3 reads CASSPLDGVRVFQYF. Here the CDR3 DNA reads TGTGCCAGCTCCCCCCTGGACGGGGTCAGAGTTTTTCAGTACTTC.

This chain connects TRBV5-1 to TRBJ2-3; 7 bases map to TRBD2. CDR3 length: 16 amino acids. The junction had 11 bases not matched to a gene; V was cut back by 4 bases and J by 3 bases. CDR1 and CDR2 from the germline V gene are SGHRS and YFSETQ. DNA for the CDR3: TGCGCCAGCAGCCCTGGACTAGGTCCGTCAACAGATACGCAGTATTTT. Residues: CASSPGLGPSTDTQYF.

V usage is TRBV7-2 and J usage is TRBJ1-5; tentative D call: TRBD1 (5 bases). Trimming shortened V by 1 base and J by 6 bases, and 13 bases separated the two germline ends. Germline V lookup: CDR1 SGHTA, CDR2 FQGNSA. This CDR3 region has 15 residues. The CDR3 sequence is CASSLGGQGGQPQHF. CDR3 sequence (DNA): TGTGCCAGCAGCTTAGGGGGCCAGGGTGGTCAGCCCCAGCATTTT.

The chain employs TRBV10-3 and TRBJ2-3; the D gene could be TRBD1 or TRBD2 (6 bases each). CDR1 and CDR2 (germline): ENHRY, SYGVKD. V lost 4 bases and J 1 base, leaving 18 bases between the germline ends. The CDR3 covers 17 residues. CDR3 coding DNA: TGTGCCATCAGTGGACAGAGGGGGAGGCTGGGCACAGATACGCAGTATTTT. This translates into CAISGQRGRLGTDTQYF.

The chain is built from TRBV12-3 or TRBV12-4 and TRBJ2-5, with D possibly being TRBD2 (6 bases). Trimming left V 5 bases short and J 5 bases short, with 21 bases between. This CDR3 comprises 16 residues. CDR3 loop: CASSPRGGVQAETQYF. Written as DNA, the CDR3 is TGTGCCAGCAGTCCCAGAGGAGGGGTTCAGGCGGAGACCCAGTACTTC.

This chain links TRBV28 with TRBJ1-1, with unresolved D. The germline V gene has CDR1 MDHEN and CDR2 SYDVKM. V lost 2 bases to trimming and J lost 6 bases, with 4 bases between them. This CDR3 contains 11 residues. The CDR3 sequence: CASSLASEAFF. The CDR3 region has the DNA TGTGCCAGCAGTTTAGCGTCTGAAGCTTTCTTT.